A single sample gave rise to the 31 T cell receptor beta chains below, sequenced in a study of beta chain features in type 1 diabetes. Regarding the study as a whole: TCRB CDR3s were moderately but significantly shorter in Type 1 diabetes patients in all four CD4+ subsets.

Sequenced material consisted of expressed TCRB transcripts (all of the isolated RNA was reverse transcribed). The protocol was immunoSEQ multiplex PCR, while the TCRdb copy is restricted to in-frame clones and leaves out a portion. The table records about 700,000 clones, under 15% of them present only once. No antigen is known for these receptors. Sequenced input: naive CD4+ T cells from blood. Source of these receptors: a man in his late teens or twenties with type 1 diabetes.

The chain is built from TRBV5-1 and TRBJ1-2; 7 nucleotides align to TRBD1. The V segment lost 0 bases and the J segment 6 bases; nucleotides outside the gene matches: 11. CDR1 SGHRS and CDR2 YFSETQ come from the germline V gene. The CDR3 spans 16 residues. Written as DNA, the CDR3 is TGCGCCAGCAGCTTGGATCCAGGGGGTGGAACGGATGGCTACACCTTC. It is translated as CASSLDPGGGTDGYTF. Combining the CDR3 with reference TRBV5-1 and TRBJ1-2 gives the whole variable domain KAGVTQTPRYLIKTRGQQVTLSCSPISGHRSVSWYQQTPGQGLQFLFEYFSETQRNKGNFPGRFSGRQFSNSRSEMNVSTLELGDSALYLCASSLDPGGGTDGYTFGSGTRLTVV.

The chain recombines TRBV18 with TRBJ2-1, with 10 bases identical to TRBD1. The length of the CDR3 is 16 residues. Germline V CDR1 and CDR2: KGHSH, LQKENI. V was clipped by 4 bases and J by 8 bases; unmatched bases: 11. DNA for the CDR3: TGTGCCAGCTCACTCTATTCGGGACAGGGGCTGGATGAGCAGTTCTTC. Its protein product is CASSLYSGQGLDEQFF.

This clone showed up just a few times. The chain has TRBV19 and TRBJ1-5, with 9 positions matching TRBD1. The junction had 11 bases not matched to a gene; V was cut back by 6 bases and J by 5 bases. The CDR3 runs to 16 residues. The germline gives CDR1 LNHDA, CDR2 SQIVND (reference sequence). In DNA, the CDR3 is TGTGCCAGTAGCTCACCGGACAGGGGTCCGCATCAGCCCCAGCATTTT. It is translated as CASSSPDRGPHQPQHF.

Regarding this clone: A junction end diverges from the germline sequence, so it may reflect a read error. V is TRBV4-1 and J is TRBJ2-5; D could derive from TRBD1 or TRBD2 (5 bases each). This CDR3 comprises 15 residues. CDR1 is MGHRA and CDR2 is YSYEKL in the germline V gene. The CDR3 here is CACSQPPGLEETQYF. DNA of the CDR3: TGCGCCTGCAGCCAGCCCCCGGGGCTTGAAGAGACCCAGTACTTC.

This clone has just one count. The DNA for the CDR3 is TGCGCCAGCAGCTTCCTAGATAACAGGGGGCTATCATCTCATCCCTACGAGCAGTACTTC. It translates to CASSFLDNRGLSSHPYEQYF. The rearrangement links TRBV5-1 to TRBJ2-7; 9 positions agree with TRBD1. The CDR3 is made up of 20 amino acids. Germline V CDR1 and CDR2: SGHRS, YFSETQ. Trimming took 2 bases from V and 2 from J; bases not matched to a gene: 20.

The sample holds a few counts of this clone. The V gene is TRBV25-1, the J gene TRBJ1-6; no reliable D call. Germline assignment: CDR1 MGHDK and CDR2 SYGVNS. Trimming took 0 bases from V and 10 from J, leaving 4 bases between them. There are 12 residues in the CDR3. The CDR3 sequence is CASSEYASPLHF. The CDR3 coding sequence is TGTGCCAGCAGTGAATATGCCTCACCCCTCCACTTT.

This chain links TRBV4-1 with TRBJ2-7; D remains ambiguous. Germline lookup yields CDR1 MGHRA and CDR2 YSYEKL. The CDR3 runs 16 residues. V was trimmed by 4 bases and J by 0 bases, leaving 16 bases between them. The CDR3 here is CASSPNRAYSSYEQYF. In nucleotides, the CDR3 is TGCGCCAGCAGCCCAAACCGGGCCTACAGCTCCTACGAGCAGTACTTC.

This clone was counted only a few times. The chain employs TRBV29-1 and TRBJ1-2, with D tentatively TRBD1 (6 bases). The CDR3 consists of 14 residues. V lost 0 bases to trimming and J lost 2 bases, with 10 bases between them. The germline gives CDR1 SQVTM, CDR2 ANQGSEA. The DNA for the CDR3 is TGCAGCGTTGAAGACAGGGGCCGGAACTATGGCTACACCTTC. It translates to CSVEDRGRNYGYTF.

This clone was detected only a few times. The chain is built from TRBV29-1 and TRBJ1-2, with 7 bases that match TRBD1. Trimming at V came to 4 bases and at J to 8 bases, leaving 19 bases not matched to a gene. The CDR3 totals 16 residues. Germline V gene sequence: CDR1 SQVTM, CDR2 ANQGSEA. The CDR3 region is CSVGEWDSGPGGGYTF. The CDR3 DNA sequence: TGCAGCGTTGGGGAGTGGGACAGTGGGCCGGGAGGAGGCTACACCTTC. The whole variable domain, remainder taken from reference TRBV29-1 and TRBJ1-2, is SAVISQKPSRDICQRGTSLTIQCQVDSQVTMMFWYRQQPGQSLTLIATANQGSEATYESGFVIDKFPISRPNLTFSTLTVSNMSPEDSSIYLCSVGEWDSGPGGGYTFGSGTRLTVV.

The chain uses TRBV6-6 and TRBJ1-2; tentatively, D is TRBD1 (6 bases). CDR3 length: 15 residues. Germline CDR1 and CDR2: MNHNY and SVGAGI (reference sequence). The germline V and J ends were trimmed by 7 bases and 3 bases, with 18 bases remaining between them. This CDR3 reads CASTDYVGAHYGYTF. The DNA for the CDR3 is TGTGCCAGCACGGACTATGTGGGGGCTCACTATGGCTACACCTTC.

This clone was found a few times. The CDR3 DNA reads TGCGCCAGCGGACAGGGGAAGGATAACTATGGCTACACCTTC. Amino acid sequence: CASGQGKDNYGYTF. The gene calls are TRBV23-1 and TRBJ1-2; 9 bases map to TRBD1. TRBV23-1 carries the ORF label, with uncertain function. This CDR3 has 14 amino acids. J lost 1 base, V lost 8 bases, and 5 bases had no gene match.

This clone has more than one count but fewer than ten. V is TRBV15 and J is TRBJ1-6; 8 positions match TRBD1. The CDR3 runs 17 residues. V shed 1 base and J 0 bases; nucleotides not matched to a gene: 2. Germline V gene sequence: CDR1 LNHNV, CDR2 YYDKDF (reference sequence). CDR3 sequence (DNA): TGTGCCACCAGCAGAGCAGGGGGCAACTCCTATAATTCACCCCTCCACTTT. Its protein is CATSRAGGNSYNSPLHF.

The V and J genes are TRBV5-4 and TRBJ2-1; no reliable D call. CDR1 is SGHNT and CDR2 is YYREEE in the germline V gene (reference sequence). V shed 6 bases and J shed 5 bases, with 6 bases lying between them. This CDR3 contains 11 residues. CDR3 sequence: CASTRNNEQFF. CDR3 coding DNA: TGTGCCAGCACGCGTAACAATGAGCAGTTCTTC. Based on the CDR3 plus reference TRBV5-4 and TRBJ2-1, the full variable domain is ETGVTQSPTHLIKTRGQQVTLRCSSQSGHNTVSWYQQALGQGPQFIFQYYREEENGRGNFPPRFSGLQFPNYSSELNVNALELDDSALYLCASTRNNEQFFGPGTRLTVL.

This clone was seen more than once but under ten times. This chain uses TRBV27 with TRBJ2-7; D call uncertain. This CDR3 has 14 amino acids. V lost 1 base and J lost 5, with 12 bases in between. The germline CDR1 and CDR2 sequences are MNHEY and SMNVEV (reference sequence). CDR3 nucleotide sequence: TGTGCCAGCAGTTTATTCGGCTTAAGTAACGAGCAGTACTTC. Protein product: CASSLFGLSNEQYF.

Of note for this clone: This sample includes further DNA sequences coding for the same CDR3. The chain combines TRBV11-3 with TRBJ1-1; D is unclear. This CDR3 is built from 14 residues. Per germline, CDR1 SGHNT and CDR2 YENEEA. The V end lost 1 base, the J end lost 1 base, and 7 bases lay between the germline ends. The CDR3 sequence: CASSLGRGNTEAFF. The CDR3 bases are TGTGCCAGCAGCTTAGGCCGGGGGAACACTGAAGCTTTCTTT.

This chain joins TRBV18 and TRBJ1-5; 9 bases fit TRBD1. V shed 6 bases and J 8 bases; nucleotides not matched to a gene: 8. From germline, CDR1 is KGHSH and CDR2 LQKENI. This CDR3 contains 14 residues. The CDR3 is CASSGGQGVKPQHF. The CDR3 bases are TGTGCCAGCTCGGGGGGACAGGGAGTGAAGCCCCAGCATTTT.

This rearrangement joins TRBV2 to TRBJ2-2; D is unclear. Germline V gene sequence: CDR1 SNHLY, CDR2 FYNNEI. This CDR3 comprises 14 residues. The ends were cut back, 7 bases at V and 2 bases at J, with 11 bases in the middle. CDR3 nucleotides: TGTGCCAGCACGCCCGACACTAACACCGGGGAGCTGTTTTTT. Its translation is CASTPDTNTGELFF. The variable domain in full, completed from reference TRBV2 and TRBJ2-2, reads EPEVTQTPSHQVTQMGQEVILRCVPISNHLYFYWYRQILGQKVEFLVSFYNNEISEKSEIFDDQFSVERPDGSNFTLKIRSTKLEDSAMYFCASTPDTNTGELFFGEGSRLTVL.

This rearrangement joins TRBV30 to TRBJ1-6; TRBD1 aligns across 11 bases. The CDR3 length is 15 residues. With V trimmed by 4 bases and J by 9 bases, 8 bases remained unmatched. Germline CDR1 GTSNPN, CDR2 SVGIG (reference sequence). The CDR3 DNA follows: TGTGCCTGGACCGCGGGACAGGGGGGGAGTTCACCCCTCCACTTT. This encodes CAWTAGQGGSSPLHF.

The table lists this clone with a few counts. This chain uses TRBV4-1 with TRBJ2-5, with D possibly matching TRBD2 (6 bases). The CDR3 is 15 residues long. The germline gives CDR1 MGHRA, CDR2 YSYEKL. V lost 0 bases to trimming and J lost 7 bases, with 15 bases between them. CDR3 nucleotide sequence: TGCGCCAGCAGCCAAGAGGGACCGGCGGAGGGGACCCAGTACTTC. Amino acids: CASSQEGPAEGTQYF.

This clone was found a few times. This chain uses TRBV7-8 with TRBJ1-2; 7 nucleotides match TRBD1. V was clipped by 6 bases and J by 5 bases; unmatched bases: 6. This CDR3 region has 13 residues. Germline V gene data show CDR1 as SGHVS and CDR2 as FQNEAQ. CDR3 nucleotide sequence: TGTGCCAGCAGACCCAGGGGGGCTTATGGCTACACCTTC. This sequence encodes CASRPRGAYGYTF.

This clone has only a few counts. The rearrangement joins TRBV6-1 to TRBJ1-2, with 7 bases identical to TRBD1. The CDR3 has 13 amino acids. V trimming: 6 bases; J trimming: 5 bases; junction bases outside the gene matches: 6. Germline CDR1 is MNHNS and CDR2 is SASEGT. As DNA, the CDR3 is TGTGCCAGCAGCCGGGACAGCGGTTATGGCTACACCTTC. Protein: CASSRDSGYGYTF.

This clone was counted between two and nine times. V gene TRBV6-1 combines with J gene TRBJ1-5; 7 nucleotides line up with TRBD1. Trimming at V came to 6 bases and at J to 5 bases, leaving 10 bases not matched to a gene. The CDR3 loop spans 15 amino acids. Germline V lookup: CDR1 MNHNS, CDR2 SASEGT. CDR3 coding DNA: TGTGCCAGCAGAGACCAACAGGGGCCCTATCAGCCCCAGCATTTT. Its protein product is CASRDQQGPYQPQHF.

This clone was seen only a few times. The V call is TRBV11-3, the J call TRBJ2-1; D might be TRBD2 (5 bases). This CDR3 comprises 13 residues. The germline CDR1 and CDR2 sequences are SGHNT and YENEEA. V lost 3 bases to trimming and J lost 6 bases, with 9 bases between them. The CDR3 loop is CASSFTSGNEQFF. As DNA, the CDR3 is TGTGCCAGCAGCTTCACTAGTGGCAATGAGCAGTTCTTC. Supplemented by reference TRBV11-3 and TRBJ2-1, the full variable domain reads EAGVVQSPRYKIIEKKQPVAFWCNPISGHNTLYWYLQNLGQGPELLIRYENEEAVDDSQLPKDRFSAERLKGVDSTLKIQPAELGDSAVYLCASSFTSGNEQFFGPGTRLTVL.

The chain couples TRBV18 to TRBJ2-7, with 7 bases identical to TRBD2. Germline loops: CDR1 KGHSH, CDR2 LQKENI. This CDR3 is built from 16 residues. The V segment lost 0 bases and the J segment 0 bases; nucleotides outside the gene matches: 5. In nucleotides, the CDR3 is TGTGCCAGCTCACCACCCCGGGGCGGGGGCTCCTACGAGCAGTACTTC. This gives the protein CASSPPRGGGSYEQYF.

This clone showed up just a few times. The sample has other DNA sequences that encode this CDR3 too. Here the CDR3 DNA reads TGCGCCAGCAGCCCTGAGAACTATGGCTACACCTTC. Protein: CASSPENYGYTF. The chain is built from TRBV5-1 and TRBJ1-2; D unclear. CDR3 length: 12 amino acids. V lost 4 bases and J 2 bases, leaving 6 bases between the germline ends. Germline CDR1 is SGHRS and CDR2 is YFSETQ.

The chain carries TRBV7-3 and TRBJ2-1, with TRBD2 as a possible D gene (7 bases). Trimming left V 5 bases short and J 6 bases short, with 17 bases between. The germline V gene has CDR1 SGHTA and CDR2 FQGTGA. The CDR3 runs to 15 residues. In nucleotides, the CDR3 is TGTGCCAGCAGCACCGGACTAGGAGGGGGCAATGAGCAGTTCTTC. It yields the protein CASSTGLGGGNEQFF.

In its sample, this clone was seen a few times. This chain uses TRBV30 with TRBJ1-2, with D uncertain. The V end was cut by 4 bases, the J end by 4 bases, with 16 bases between. This CDR3 contains 14 residues. Germline V gene lookup returns CDR1 GTSNPN and CDR2 SVGIG (reference sequence). CDR3 DNA sequence: TGTGCCTGGACTGGACCCTACCTAGGCTATGGCTACACCTTC. Translated: CAWTGPYLGYGYTF.

This clone was found a few times. The DNA of the CDR3 is TGCAGCGTTACCACGGGGGGCTCGAACACCGGGGAGCTGTTTTTT. Protein sequence: CSVTTGGSNTGELFF. The chain employs TRBV29-1 and TRBJ2-2; possibly TRBD2 for D (7 bases). Trimming shortened V by 5 bases and J by 0 bases, and 13 bases separated the two germline ends. This CDR3 has 15 amino acids. Germline V CDR1 and CDR2: SQVTM, ANQGSEA.

The chain is built from TRBV14 and TRBJ1-2; D uncertain. With 4 bases removed from V and 0 bases from J, the gap between germline ends came to 12 bases. This CDR3 spans 15 amino acids. Germline V gene lookup returns CDR1 SGHDN and CDR2 FVKESK. The CDR3 loop reads CASSRTSSANYGYTF. The DNA of the CDR3 is TGTGCCAGCAGCCGAACTTCGTCCGCTAACTATGGCTACACCTTC.

In this sample, this clone turned up a few times. V usage is TRBV20-1 and J usage is TRBJ2-5; D might be TRBD1 (5 bases). The V end was cut by 6 bases, the J end by 0 bases, with 5 bases between. This CDR3 is built from 11 residues. Germline V lookup: CDR1 DFQATT, CDR2 SNEGSKA (reference sequence). The CDR3 coding sequence is TGCAGTGCGGGGCACCAAGAGACCCAGTACTTC. It encodes CSAGHQETQYF.

The genes are TRBV5-4 and TRBJ2-3; 10 nucleotides agree with TRBD2. CDR3 length equals 15 residues. The germline CDR1 and CDR2 sequences are SGHNT and YYREEE (reference sequence). J gave up 7 bases and V 4 bases, and 9 bases lay outside the gene matches. CDR3 residues: CASSTGVAGGNTQYF. CDR3 nucleotide sequence: TGTGCCAGCAGCACCGGGGTAGCGGGGGGAAATACGCAGTATTTT. Filled out from reference TRBV5-4 and TRBJ2-3, the complete variable domain reads ETGVTQSPTHLIKTRGQQVTLRCSSQSGHNTVSWYQQALGQGPQFIFQYYREEENGRGNFPPRFSGLQFPNYSSELNVNALELDDSALYLCASSTGVAGGNTQYFGPGTRLTVL.